Listed below are T cell receptor beta chains from one sample, sequenced in a study of blood T cells in healthy people across ages. TCRdb ran MiXCR on the 5' RACE reads and lists one entry per CDR3 protein. The table lists 600,000 or so distinct CDR3 sequences, around 50% of them singletons. The specimen sequenced was blood. The receptors come from a man older than 75 in good health. CDR3s include the opening cysteine and the closing phenylalanine or tryptophan. Fields, in order: J gene, clone size, V gene, D gene, CDR3 DNA, CDR3 protein. D genes are given only for firm matches. The listing skips clone size in some rows; elsewhere it reads once, few, many or a size class.

j_call: TRBJ2-7; clone_size: .; v_call: TRBV7-3; d_call: .; cdr3_nt: TGTGCCAGCAGCTTAAATCCGGGGAGTTCCGAGCAGTACTTC; cdr3_aa: CASSLNPGSSEQYF
j_call: TRBJ2-5; clone_size: many; v_call: TRBV12-3/TRBV12-4; d_call: .; cdr3_nt: TGTGCCAGCAGCTTCAGGGGCCAAGAGACCCAGTACTTC; cdr3_aa: CASSFRGQETQYF
j_call: TRBJ2-1; clone_size: .; v_call: TRBV24-1; d_call: .; cdr3_nt: TGTGCCACCAGTCGTACAGATTACAATGAGCAGTTCTTC; cdr3_aa: CATSRTDYNEQFF
j_call: TRBJ2-3; clone_size: many; v_call: TRBV4-3; d_call: TRBD2; cdr3_nt: TGCGCCAGCAGCCAAGAAGGAGCTAGCGGGGATACGCAGTATTTT; cdr3_aa: CASSQEGASGDTQYF
j_call: TRBJ2-3; clone_size: .; v_call: TRBV30; d_call: .; cdr3_nt: TGTGCCTGGACGCACACAGATACGCAGTATTTT; cdr3_aa: CAWTHTDTQYF
j_call: TRBJ2-2; clone_size: .; v_call: TRBV7-3; d_call: TRBD1; cdr3_nt: TGTGCCAGCAGGTGGGGACAGGCGAACACCGGGGAGCTGTTTTTT; cdr3_aa: CASRWGQANTGELFF
j_call: TRBJ2-7; clone_size: few; v_call: TRBV7-2; d_call: .; cdr3_nt: TGTGCCAGCAGCTTAGTGGCCCGAAAGGGCGAGCAGTACTTC; cdr3_aa: CASSLVARKGEQYF
j_call: TRBJ2-1; clone_size: few; v_call: TRBV2; d_call: .; cdr3_nt: TGTGCCAGCAACACACAGGGAAATTTGCGAAATGAGCAGTTCTTC; cdr3_aa: CASNTQGNLRNEQFF
j_call: TRBJ2-3; clone_size: few; v_call: TRBV7-2; d_call: .; cdr3_nt: TGTGCCAGCAGCTCGACGGGACTCCCAGATACGCAGTATTTT; cdr3_aa: CASSSTGLPDTQYF
j_call: TRBJ1-1; clone_size: few; v_call: TRBV29-1; d_call: .; cdr3_nt: TGCAGCGTTGCGACCACTGAAGCTTTCTTT; cdr3_aa: CSVATTEAFF
j_call: TRBJ1-6; clone_size: .; v_call: TRBV9; d_call: .; cdr3_nt: TGTGCCAGCAGCGTCAATTCACCCCTCCACTTT; cdr3_aa: CASSVNSPLHF
j_call: TRBJ1-1; clone_size: .; v_call: TRBV29-1; d_call: .; cdr3_nt: TGCAGCGTTGAGGTGGTTGCGGAAGGCACTGAAGCTTTCTTT; cdr3_aa: CSVEVVAEGTEAFF